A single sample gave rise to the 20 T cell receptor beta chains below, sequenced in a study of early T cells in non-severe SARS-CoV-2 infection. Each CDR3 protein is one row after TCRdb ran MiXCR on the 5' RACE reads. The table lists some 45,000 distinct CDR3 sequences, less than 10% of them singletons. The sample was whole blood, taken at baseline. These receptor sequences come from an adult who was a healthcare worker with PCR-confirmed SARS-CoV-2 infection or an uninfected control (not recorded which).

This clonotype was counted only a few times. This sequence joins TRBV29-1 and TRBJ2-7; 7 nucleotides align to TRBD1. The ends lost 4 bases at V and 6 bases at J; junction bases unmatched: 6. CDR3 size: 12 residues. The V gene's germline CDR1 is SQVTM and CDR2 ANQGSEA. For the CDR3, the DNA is TGCAGCGTTGCCCCGACAGGGTTCGAGCAGTACTTC. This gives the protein CSVAPTGFEQYF.

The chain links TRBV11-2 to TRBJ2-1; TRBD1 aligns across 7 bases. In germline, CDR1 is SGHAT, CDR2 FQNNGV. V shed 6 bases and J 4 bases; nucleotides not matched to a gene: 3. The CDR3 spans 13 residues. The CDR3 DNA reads TGTGCCAGCAGGGGGACAGCATACAATGAGCAGTTCTTC. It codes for CASRGTAYNEQFF.

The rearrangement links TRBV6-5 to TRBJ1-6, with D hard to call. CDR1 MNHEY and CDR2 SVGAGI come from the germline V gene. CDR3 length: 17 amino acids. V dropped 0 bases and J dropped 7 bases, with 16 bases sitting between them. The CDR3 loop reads CASSYSRRASRNSPLHF. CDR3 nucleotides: TGTGCCAGCAGTTACTCGAGACGGGCCAGCAGGAATTCACCCCTCCACTTT.

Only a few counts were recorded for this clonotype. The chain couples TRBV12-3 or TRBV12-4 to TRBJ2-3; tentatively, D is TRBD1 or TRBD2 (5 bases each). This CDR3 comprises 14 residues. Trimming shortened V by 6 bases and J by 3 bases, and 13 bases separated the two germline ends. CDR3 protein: CASRDGAGTDTQYF. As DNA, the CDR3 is TGTGCCAGCAGAGACGGGGCAGGGACAGATACGCAGTATTTT.

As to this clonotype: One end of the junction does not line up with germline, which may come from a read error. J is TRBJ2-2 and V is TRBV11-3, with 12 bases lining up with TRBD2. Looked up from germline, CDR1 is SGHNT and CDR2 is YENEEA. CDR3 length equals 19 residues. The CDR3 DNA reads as TGTGCCAGCAGCGCTCCGACCGGGACTAGCGGGCGACACACCGAGGAGCTGTTTTTT. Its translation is CASSAPTGTSGRHTEELFF.

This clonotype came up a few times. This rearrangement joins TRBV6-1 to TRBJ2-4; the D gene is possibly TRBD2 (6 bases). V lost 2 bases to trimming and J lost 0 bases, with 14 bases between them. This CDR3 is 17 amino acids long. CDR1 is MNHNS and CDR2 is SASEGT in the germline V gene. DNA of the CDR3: TGTGCCAGCAGTGAATTGGGAGGCCAAATAGCCAAAAACATTCAGTACTTC. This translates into CASSELGGQIAKNIQYF.

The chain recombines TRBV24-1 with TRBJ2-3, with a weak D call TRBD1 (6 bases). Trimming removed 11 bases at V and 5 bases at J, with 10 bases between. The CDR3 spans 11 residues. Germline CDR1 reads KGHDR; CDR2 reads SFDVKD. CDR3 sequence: CAIQGRDTQYF. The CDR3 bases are TGTGCCATCCAGGGGAGAGATACGCAGTATTTT.

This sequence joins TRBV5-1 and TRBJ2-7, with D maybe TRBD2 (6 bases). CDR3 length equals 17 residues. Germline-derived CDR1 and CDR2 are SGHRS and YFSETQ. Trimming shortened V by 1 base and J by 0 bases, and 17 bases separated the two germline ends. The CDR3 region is CASSLFGGAGSSYEQYF. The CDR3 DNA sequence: TGCGCCAGCAGCTTGTTCGGAGGCGCGGGAAGCTCCTACGAGCAGTACTTC.

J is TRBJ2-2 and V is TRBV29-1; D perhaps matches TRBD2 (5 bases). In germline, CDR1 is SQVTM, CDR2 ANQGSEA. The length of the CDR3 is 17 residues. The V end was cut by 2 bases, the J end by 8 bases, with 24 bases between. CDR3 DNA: TGCAGCGTTGAATTTGGCCTGTCCGACGCCCGGGGAGGGGAGCTGTTTTTT. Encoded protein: CSVEFGLSDARGGELFF.

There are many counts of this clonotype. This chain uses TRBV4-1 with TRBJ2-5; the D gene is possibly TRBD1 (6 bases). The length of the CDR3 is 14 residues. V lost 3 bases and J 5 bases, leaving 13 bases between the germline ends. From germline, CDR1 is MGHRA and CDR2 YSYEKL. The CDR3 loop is CASSHHAGDETQYF. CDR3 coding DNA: TGCGCCAGCAGCCACCACGCAGGGGATGAGACCCAGTACTTC.

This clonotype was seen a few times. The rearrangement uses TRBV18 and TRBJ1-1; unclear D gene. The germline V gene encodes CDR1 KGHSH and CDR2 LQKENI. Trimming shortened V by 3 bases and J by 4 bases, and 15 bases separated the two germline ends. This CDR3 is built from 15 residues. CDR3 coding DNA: TGTGCCAGCTCACCGGGTAGGGCAGTATCCACTGAAGCTTTCTTT. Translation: CASSPGRAVSTEAFF.

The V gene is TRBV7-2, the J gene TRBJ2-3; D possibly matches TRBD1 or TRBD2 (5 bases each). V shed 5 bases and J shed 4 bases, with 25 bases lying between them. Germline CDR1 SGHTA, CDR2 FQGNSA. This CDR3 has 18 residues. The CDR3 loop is CASSQNAYSSLGADTQYF. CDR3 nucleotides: TGTGCCAGCAGCCAAAACGCCTATTCATCGTTGGGGGCAGATACGCAGTATTTT.

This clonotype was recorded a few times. The CDR3 is CASSQAGAVNEQFF. In DNA, the CDR3 is TGTGCCAGCAGCCAAGCGGGGGCTGTCAATGAGCAGTTCTTC. The V gene is TRBV3-1, the J gene TRBJ2-1; D could derive from TRBD1 or TRBD2 (6 bases each). V was clipped by 1 base and J by 6 bases, with 10 bases between them. The CDR3 contains 14 residues. Germline CDR1 is LGHDT and CDR2 is YNNKEL (reference sequence).

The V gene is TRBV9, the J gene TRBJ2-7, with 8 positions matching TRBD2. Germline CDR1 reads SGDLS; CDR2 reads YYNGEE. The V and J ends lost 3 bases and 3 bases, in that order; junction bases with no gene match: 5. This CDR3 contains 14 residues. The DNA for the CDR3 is TGTGCCAGCAGCGGGACCGGGACTAGCTACGAGCAGTACTTC. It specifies CASSGTGTSYEQYF.

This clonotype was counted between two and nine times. DNA of the CDR3: TGTGCCAGCAACTCCGGGACTAGTAGGACAGATACGCAGTATTTT. This encodes CASNSGTSRTDTQYF. This chain connects TRBV9 to TRBJ2-3, with 8 bases that match TRBD2. The CDR3 has 15 residues. J gave up 3 bases and V 6 bases, and 9 bases lay outside the gene matches. Germline values: CDR1 SGDLS, CDR2 YYNGEE.

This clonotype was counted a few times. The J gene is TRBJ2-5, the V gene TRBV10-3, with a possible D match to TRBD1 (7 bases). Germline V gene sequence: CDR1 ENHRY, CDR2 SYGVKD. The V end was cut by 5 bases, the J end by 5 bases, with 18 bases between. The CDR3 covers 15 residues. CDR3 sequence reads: CAISPGGPAGETQYF. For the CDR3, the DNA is TGTGCCATCAGTCCAGGGGGGCCGGCGGGCGAGACCCAGTACTTC.

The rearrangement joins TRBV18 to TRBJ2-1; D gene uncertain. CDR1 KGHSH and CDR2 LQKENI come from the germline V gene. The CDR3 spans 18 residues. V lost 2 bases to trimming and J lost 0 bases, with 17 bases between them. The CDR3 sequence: CASSPSLVLTFSYNEQFF. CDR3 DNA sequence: TGTGCCAGCTCACCATCCTTAGTTCTGACGTTCTCCTACAATGAGCAGTTCTTC.

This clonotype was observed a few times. CDR3 DNA: TGCAGCGGGGAGGACAGGGACTATGGCTACACCTTC. This codes for CSGEDRDYGYTF. The chain combines TRBV29-1 with TRBJ1-2; 8 bases agree with TRBD1. Germline V gives CDR1 SQVTM, CDR2 ANQGSEA. V was clipped by 7 bases and J by 3 bases; unmatched bases: 4. CDR3 length: 12 amino acids.

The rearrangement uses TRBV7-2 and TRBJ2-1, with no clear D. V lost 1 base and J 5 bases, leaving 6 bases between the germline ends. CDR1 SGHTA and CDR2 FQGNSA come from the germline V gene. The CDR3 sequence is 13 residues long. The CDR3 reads CASSLGSHNEQFF. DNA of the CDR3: TGTGCCAGCAGCTTAGGTTCCCACAATGAGCAGTTCTTC. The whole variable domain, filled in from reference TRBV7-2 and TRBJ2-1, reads GAGVSQSPSNKVTEKGKDVELRCDPISGHTALYWYRQSLGQGLEFLIYFQGNSAPDKSGLPSDRFSAERTGGSVSTLTIQRTQQEDSAVYLCASSLGSHNEQFFGPGTRLTVL.

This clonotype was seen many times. The CDR3 region is CASSLASGLGYGYTF. Here the CDR3 DNA reads TGTGCCAGCAGCTTGGCTTCAGGGCTCGGCTATGGCTACACCTTC. The chain uses TRBV5-4 and TRBJ1-2; D possibly corresponds to TRBD1 (5 bases). Germline values: CDR1 SGHNT, CDR2 YYREEE (reference sequence). CDR3 length: 15 amino acids. The V and J ends lost 0 bases and 4 bases respectively, with 13 bases between them.